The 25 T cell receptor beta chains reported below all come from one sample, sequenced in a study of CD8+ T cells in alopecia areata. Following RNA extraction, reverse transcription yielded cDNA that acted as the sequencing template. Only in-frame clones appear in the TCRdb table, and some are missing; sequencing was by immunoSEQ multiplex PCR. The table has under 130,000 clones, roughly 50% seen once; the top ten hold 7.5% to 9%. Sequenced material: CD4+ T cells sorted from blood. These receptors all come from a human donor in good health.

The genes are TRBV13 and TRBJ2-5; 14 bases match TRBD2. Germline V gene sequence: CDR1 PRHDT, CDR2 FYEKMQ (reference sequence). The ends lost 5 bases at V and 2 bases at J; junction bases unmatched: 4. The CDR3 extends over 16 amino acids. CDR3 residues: CASSLGLAGGQETQYF. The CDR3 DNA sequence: TGTGCCAGCAGCCTCGGACTAGCGGGGGGTCAAGAGACCCAGTACTTC. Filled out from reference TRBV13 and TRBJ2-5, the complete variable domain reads AAGVIQSPRHLIKEKRETATLKCYPIPRHDTVYWYQQGPGQDPQFLISFYEKMQSDKGSIPDRFSAQQFSDYHSELNMSSLELGDSALYFCASSLGLAGGQETQYFGPGTRLLVL.

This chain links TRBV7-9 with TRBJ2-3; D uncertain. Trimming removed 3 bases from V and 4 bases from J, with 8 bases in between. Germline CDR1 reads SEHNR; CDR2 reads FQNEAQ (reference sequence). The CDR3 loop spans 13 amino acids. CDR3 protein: CASSFPGPDTQYF. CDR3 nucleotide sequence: TGTGCCAGCAGCTTCCCCGGACCAGATACGCAGTATTTT.

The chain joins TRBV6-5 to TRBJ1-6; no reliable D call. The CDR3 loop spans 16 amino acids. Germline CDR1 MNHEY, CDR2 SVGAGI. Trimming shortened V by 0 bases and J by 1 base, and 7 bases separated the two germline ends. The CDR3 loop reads CASSYSSGSYNSPLHF. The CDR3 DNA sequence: TGTGCCAGCAGTTACTCATCGGGTTCCTATAATTCACCCCTCCACTTT.

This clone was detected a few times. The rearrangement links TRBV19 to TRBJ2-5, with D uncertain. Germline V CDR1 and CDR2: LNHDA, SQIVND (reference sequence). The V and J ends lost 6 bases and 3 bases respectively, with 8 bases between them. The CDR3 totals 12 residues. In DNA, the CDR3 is TGTGCCAGTAGCCGGACGAAAGAGACCCAGTACTTC. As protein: CASSRTKETQYF.

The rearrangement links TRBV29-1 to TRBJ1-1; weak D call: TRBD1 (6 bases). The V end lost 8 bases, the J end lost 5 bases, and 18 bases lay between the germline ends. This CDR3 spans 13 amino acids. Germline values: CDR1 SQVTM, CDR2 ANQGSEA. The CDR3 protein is CSTLQGGRTEAFF. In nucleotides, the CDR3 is TGCAGCACACTACAGGGAGGACGGACTGAAGCTTTCTTT.

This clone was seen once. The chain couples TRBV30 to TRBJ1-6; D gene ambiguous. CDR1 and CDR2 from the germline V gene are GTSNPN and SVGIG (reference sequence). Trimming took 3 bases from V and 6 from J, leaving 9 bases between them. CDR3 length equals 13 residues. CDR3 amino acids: CAWRKGFNSPLHF. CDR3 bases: TGTGCCTGGAGGAAAGGGTTTAATTCACCCCTCCACTTT. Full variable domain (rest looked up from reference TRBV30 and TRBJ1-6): SQTIHQWPATLVQPVGSPLSLECTVEGTSNPNLYWYRQAAGRGLQLLFYSVGIGQISSEVPQNLSASRPQDRQFILSSKKLLLSDSGFYLCAWRKGFNSPLHFGNGTRLTVT.

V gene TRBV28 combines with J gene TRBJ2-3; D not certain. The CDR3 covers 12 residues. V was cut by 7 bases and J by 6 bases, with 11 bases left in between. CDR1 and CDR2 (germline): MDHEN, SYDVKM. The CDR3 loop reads CASKSSSDTQYF. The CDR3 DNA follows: TGTGCCAGCAAAAGTAGCAGCGATACGCAGTATTTT.

The CDR3 region has the DNA TGTGCCAGCAGCTTTGGACTAGCGGGTAAAGAGACCCAGTACTTC. Protein sequence: CASSFGLAGKETQYF. The rearrangement joins TRBV7-2 to TRBJ2-5, with 11 bases aligning to TRBD2. Germline-derived CDR1 and CDR2 are SGHTA and FQGNSA. After removal of 3 bases from V and 3 bases from J, the junction contained 3 bases not matched to a gene. CDR3 size: 15 residues.

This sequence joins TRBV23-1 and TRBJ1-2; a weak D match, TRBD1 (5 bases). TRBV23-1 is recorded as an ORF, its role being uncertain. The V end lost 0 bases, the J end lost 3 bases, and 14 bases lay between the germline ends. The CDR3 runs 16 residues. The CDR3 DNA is TGCGCCAGCAGTCAATCTGGGGACGGGGGAGACTATGGCTACACCTTC. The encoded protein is CASSQSGDGGDYGYTF.

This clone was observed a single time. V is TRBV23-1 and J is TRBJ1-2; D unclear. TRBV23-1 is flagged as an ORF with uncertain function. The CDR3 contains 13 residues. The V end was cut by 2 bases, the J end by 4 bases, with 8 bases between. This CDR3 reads CASSQRGAYGYTF. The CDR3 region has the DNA TGCGCCAGCAGTCAACGGGGAGCCTATGGCTACACCTTC.

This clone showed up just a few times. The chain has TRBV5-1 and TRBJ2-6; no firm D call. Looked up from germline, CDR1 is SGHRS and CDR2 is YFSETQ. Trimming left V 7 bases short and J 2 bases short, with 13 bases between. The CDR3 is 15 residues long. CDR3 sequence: CASAPAFAGANVLTF. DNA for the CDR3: TGCGCCAGCGCCCCCGCCTTTGCTGGGGCCAACGTCCTGACTTTC.

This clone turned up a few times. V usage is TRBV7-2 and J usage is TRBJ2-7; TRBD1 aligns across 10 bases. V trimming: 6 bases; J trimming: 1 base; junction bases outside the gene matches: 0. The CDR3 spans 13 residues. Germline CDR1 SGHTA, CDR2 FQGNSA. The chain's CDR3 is CASRGQGSYEQYF. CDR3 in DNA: TGTGCCAGCAGGGGACAGGGGTCCTACGAGCAGTACTTC. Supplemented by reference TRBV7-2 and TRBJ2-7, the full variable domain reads GAGVSQSPSNKVTEKGKDVELRCDPISGHTALYWYRQSLGQGLEFLIYFQGNSAPDKSGLPSDRFSAERTGGSVSTLTIQRTQQEDSAVYLCASRGQGSYEQYFGPGTRLTVT.

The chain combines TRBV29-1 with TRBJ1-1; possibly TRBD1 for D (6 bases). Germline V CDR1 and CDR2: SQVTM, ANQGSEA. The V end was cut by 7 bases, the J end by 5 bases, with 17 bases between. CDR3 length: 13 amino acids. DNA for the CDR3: TGCAGCGCGATGACAGGCGCGGAGACTGAAGCTTTCTTT. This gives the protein CSAMTGAETEAFF.

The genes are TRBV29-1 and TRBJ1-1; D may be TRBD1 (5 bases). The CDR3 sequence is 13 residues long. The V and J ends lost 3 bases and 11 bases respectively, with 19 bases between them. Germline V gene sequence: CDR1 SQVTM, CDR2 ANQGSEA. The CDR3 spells CSVDGAPPSGAFF. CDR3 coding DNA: TGCAGCGTTGACGGGGCTCCCCCGTCGGGGGCTTTCTTT.

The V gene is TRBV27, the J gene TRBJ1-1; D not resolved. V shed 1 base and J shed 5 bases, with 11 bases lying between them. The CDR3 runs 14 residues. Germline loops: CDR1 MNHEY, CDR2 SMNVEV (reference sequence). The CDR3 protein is CASSLLGSATEAFF. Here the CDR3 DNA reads TGTGCCAGCAGTTTATTAGGTTCCGCGACTGAAGCTTTCTTT.

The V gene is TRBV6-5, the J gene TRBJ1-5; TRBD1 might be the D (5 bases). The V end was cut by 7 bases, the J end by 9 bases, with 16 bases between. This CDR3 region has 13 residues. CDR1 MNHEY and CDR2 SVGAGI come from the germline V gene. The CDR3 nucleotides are TGTGCCAGCACTAGGGACGGCTGGAGGCCCCAGCATTTT. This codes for CASTRDGWRPQHF.

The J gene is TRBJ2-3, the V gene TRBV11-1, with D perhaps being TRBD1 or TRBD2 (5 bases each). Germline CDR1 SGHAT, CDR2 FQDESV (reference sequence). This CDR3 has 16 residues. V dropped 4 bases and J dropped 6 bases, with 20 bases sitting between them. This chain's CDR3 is CASSSRAGAAADTQYF. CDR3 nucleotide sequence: TGTGCCAGCAGCTCCCGGGCCGGGGCAGCGGCGGATACGCAGTATTTT.

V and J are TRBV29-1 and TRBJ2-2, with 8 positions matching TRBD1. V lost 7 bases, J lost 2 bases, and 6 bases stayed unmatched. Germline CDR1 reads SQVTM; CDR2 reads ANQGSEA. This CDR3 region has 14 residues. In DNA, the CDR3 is TGCAGCGGATGGACAGGGACAAACACCGGGGAGCTGTTTTTT. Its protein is CSGWTGTNTGELFF.

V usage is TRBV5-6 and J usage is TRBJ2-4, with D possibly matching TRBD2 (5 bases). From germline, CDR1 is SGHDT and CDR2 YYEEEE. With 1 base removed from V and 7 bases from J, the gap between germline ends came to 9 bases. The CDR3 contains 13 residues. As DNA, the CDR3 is TGTGCCAGCAGCTTGCTTGGGGAGAACATTCAGTACTTC. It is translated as CASSLLGENIQYF.

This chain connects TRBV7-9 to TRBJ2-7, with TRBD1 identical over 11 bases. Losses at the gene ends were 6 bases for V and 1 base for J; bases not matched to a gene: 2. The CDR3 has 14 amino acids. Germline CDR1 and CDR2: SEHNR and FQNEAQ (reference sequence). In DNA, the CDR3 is TGTGCCAGCAGAAGGGACAGGGGGTCCTACGAGCAGTACTTC. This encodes CASRRDRGSYEQYF.

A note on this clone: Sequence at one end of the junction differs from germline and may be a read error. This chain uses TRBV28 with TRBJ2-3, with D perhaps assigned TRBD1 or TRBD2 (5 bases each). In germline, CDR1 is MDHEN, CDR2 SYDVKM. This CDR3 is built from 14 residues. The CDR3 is CASSLKASTGTQYF. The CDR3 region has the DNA TGTGCCAGCAGTTTAAAAGCTAGCACAGGTACGCAGTATTTT. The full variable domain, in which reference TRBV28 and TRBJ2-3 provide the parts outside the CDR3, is DVKVTQSSRYLVKRTGEKVFLECVQDMDHENMFWYRQDPGLGLRLIYFSYDVKMKEKGDIPEGYSVSREKKERFSLILESASTNQTSMYLCASSLKASTGTQYFGPGTRLTVL.

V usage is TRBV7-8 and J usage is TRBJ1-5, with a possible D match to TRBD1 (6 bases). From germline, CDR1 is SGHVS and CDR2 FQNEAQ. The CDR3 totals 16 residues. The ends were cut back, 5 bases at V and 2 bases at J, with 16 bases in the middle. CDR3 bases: TGTGCCAGCAGCCTAATACAGGGAGGGGGCAATCAGCCCCAGCATTTT. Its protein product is CASSLIQGGGNQPQHF.

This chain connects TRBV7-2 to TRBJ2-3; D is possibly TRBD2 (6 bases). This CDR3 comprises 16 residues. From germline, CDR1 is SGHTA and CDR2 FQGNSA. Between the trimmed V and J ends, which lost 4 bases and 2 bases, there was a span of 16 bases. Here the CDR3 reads CASSSGAGIFTDTQYF. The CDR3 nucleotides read TGTGCCAGCAGCTCTGGGGCGGGGATTTTCACAGATACGCAGTATTTT.

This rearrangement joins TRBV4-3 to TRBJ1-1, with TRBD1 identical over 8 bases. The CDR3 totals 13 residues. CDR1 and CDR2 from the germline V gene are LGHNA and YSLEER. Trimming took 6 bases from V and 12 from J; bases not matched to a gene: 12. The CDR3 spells CASSPIAGQATFF. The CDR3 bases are TGCGCCAGCAGTCCTATAGCGGGACAGGCAACTTTCTTT.

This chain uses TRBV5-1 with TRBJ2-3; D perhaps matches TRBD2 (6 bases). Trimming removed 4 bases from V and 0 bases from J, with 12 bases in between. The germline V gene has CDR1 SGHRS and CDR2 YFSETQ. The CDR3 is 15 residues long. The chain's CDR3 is CASSGGRTSTDTQYF. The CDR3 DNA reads TGCGCCAGCAGCGGGGGGAGAACTAGCACAGATACGCAGTATTTT.